The 26 T cell receptor beta chains presented below share a single source sample, sequenced in a study of molecular identifiers for immune sequencing clone quantification. TCRdb fed the PCR reads into MiXCR, producing one record per CDR3 protein. Of 490,000 or so distinct CDR3 sequences in the sample, around 23% were seen once. Sequencing was done on a sample of naive CD8+ T cells from blood, with Jurkat cell RNA spiked in. Subset indicated: FACS-sorted CD8+CD4-CCR7+CD45RA+ naive T cells. The source of these receptors is a human donor in good health. Some libraries in this study had Jurkat cell RNA spiked in.

A few counts support this clonotype. The CDR3 is CASSPWTGGTPYEQYF. Here the CDR3 DNA reads TGCGCCAGCAGCCCCTGGACAGGGGGGACGCCCTACGAGCAGTACTTC. The chain carries TRBV5-1 and TRBJ2-7, with TRBD1 identical over 10 bases. The ends lost 4 bases at V and 2 bases at J; junction bases unmatched: 9. In germline, CDR1 is SGHRS, CDR2 YFSETQ. The CDR3 loop spans 16 amino acids.

The chain joins TRBV11-2 to TRBJ2-5; 8 bases are shared with TRBD2. Trimming cost V 5 bases and J 0 bases; bases outside gene matches: 14. Germline V gene data show CDR1 as SGHAT and CDR2 as FQNNGV. This CDR3 has 18 residues. CDR3 in amino acids: CASSPAGAGENYQETQYF. CDR3 DNA: TGTGCCAGCAGCCCGGCGGGAGCGGGGGAGAACTACCAAGAGACCCAGTACTTC. Drawing the rest from reference TRBV11-2 and TRBJ2-5, the complete variable domain is EAGVAQSPRYKIIEKRQSVAFWCNPISGHATLYWYQQILGQGPKLLIQFQNNGVVDDSQLPKDRFSAERLKGVDSTLKIQPAKLEDSAVYLCASSPAGAGENYQETQYFGPGTRLLVL.

This chain uses TRBV6-2 or TRBV6-3 with TRBJ2-7; 11 bases map to TRBD1. CDR1 is MNHEY and CDR2 is SVGEGT in the germline V gene. With 2 bases clipped from V and 2 bases from J, the junction kept 8 bases outside the gene matches. The CDR3 is made up of 17 amino acids. CDR3 sequence (DNA): TGTGCCAGCAGTTACCTTCGAGGGACAGGGGGGCCCTACGAGCAGTACTTC. Protein sequence: CASSYLRGTGGPYEQYF.

As regards this clonotype: The junction departs from germline at one end; a sequencing error may be responsible. This chain connects TRBV4-3 to TRBJ2-7; TRBD1 agrees at 7 bases. Germline V gene data show CDR1 as LGHNA and CDR2 as YSLEER. CDR3 length: 15 amino acids. The CDR3 region is CARSLSGQADYEQYF. The CDR3, as DNA: TGCGCCCGCAGCCTTTCCGGACAGGCGGACTACGAGCAGTACTTC.

This clonotype is a singleton in its sample. The chain is built from TRBV20-1 and TRBJ2-7; no firm D call. This CDR3 region has 14 residues. V was pared by 0 bases and J by 1 base, with 10 bases between. Germline V gives CDR1 DFQATT, CDR2 SNEGSKA (reference sequence). This CDR3 is CSARDRGYSYEQYF. The CDR3 DNA is TGCAGTGCTAGAGATCGCGGATATTCCTACGAGCAGTACTTC.

The rearrangement links TRBV7-2 to TRBJ1-2; D gene ambiguous. The CDR3 totals 13 residues. The V gene lost 1 base and the J gene lost 4 bases, with 7 bases spanning the gap. Germline values: CDR1 SGHTA, CDR2 FQGNSA. Here the CDR3 DNA reads TGTGCCAGCAGCTTAGGACGGATCTATGGCTACACCTTC. Its protein is CASSLGRIYGYTF.

This clonotype turned up a few times. The chain recombines TRBV13 with TRBJ2-2; D is undetermined. V was shortened by 2 bases and J by 5 bases, with 9 bases between the two germline ends. This CDR3 has 14 residues. Germline V gene lookup returns CDR1 PRHDT and CDR2 FYEKMQ (reference sequence). DNA for the CDR3: TGTGCCAGCAGCTTAAAAGGGTATACCGGGGAGCTGTTTTTT. Its translation is CASSLKGYTGELFF.

In this sample, this clonotype turned up a few times. The V gene is TRBV5-6, the J gene TRBJ2-7, with TRBD2 matching over 11 bases. Trimming at V came to 4 bases and at J to 1 base, leaving 10 bases not matched to a gene. The CDR3 has 17 amino acids. CDR1 and CDR2 (germline): SGHDT, YYEEEE. CDR3 coding DNA: TGTGCCAGCAGCGCCGGGACTAGCGGATACCCTTCCTACGAGCAGTACTTC. It is translated as CASSAGTSGYPSYEQYF.

As regards this clonotype: A clone one base away is much larger, so this may be a read error. This chain connects TRBV9 to TRBJ2-3; D is unclear. CDR3 length: 12 amino acids. CDR1 is SGDLS, CDR2 YYNGEE, per germline. The CDR3 bases are TGTGCCAGCATCGTAGAAGCAGATACGCAGTATTTT. This sequence encodes CASIVEADTQYF.

This clonotype occurred a few times. The rearrangement uses TRBV13 and TRBJ2-5, with TRBD2 identical over 16 bases. The V gene's germline CDR1 is PRHDT and CDR2 FYEKMQ (reference sequence). The CDR3 loop spans 18 amino acids. The junction had 8 bases not matched to a gene; V was cut back by 3 bases and J by 4 bases. This CDR3 reads CASSFLGLAGGLTETQYF. CDR3 nucleotides: TGTGCCAGCAGCTTTCTGGGACTAGCGGGGGGGCTAACAGAGACCCAGTACTTC.

The sample holds many counts of this clonotype. The rearrangement links TRBV11-2 to TRBJ2-1, with 10 bases that match TRBD2. CDR3 size: 15 residues. Germline V gene sequence: CDR1 SGHAT, CDR2 FQNNGV. Trimming at V came to 6 bases and at J to 4 bases, leaving 6 bases not matched to a gene. CDR3 loop: CASSSLAGAYNEQFF. The CDR3 coding sequence is TGTGCCAGCAGTTCCCTAGCGGGGGCGTACAATGAGCAGTTCTTC.

This clonotype was counted at least ten times. The chain combines TRBV28 with TRBJ2-5; D remains ambiguous. The germline V gene has CDR1 MDHEN and CDR2 SYDVKM. The CDR3 consists of 11 residues. V lost 6 bases and J 5 bases, leaving 7 bases between the germline ends. Here the CDR3 reads CASSPSETQYF. DNA of the CDR3: TGTGCCAGCAGCCCGTCCGAGACCCAGTACTTC.

This clonotype came up a few times. The chain combines TRBV6-5 with TRBJ1-3; D unclear. This CDR3 has 14 amino acids. CDR1 is MNHEY, CDR2 SVGAGI, per germline. V was pared by 0 bases and J by 6 bases, with 9 bases between. In nucleotides, the CDR3 is TGTGCCAGCAGTTACTCCGGCGACCAAAACACCATATATTTT. Translation: CASSYSGDQNTIYF.

This clonotype was counted at least ten times. The chain has TRBV30 and TRBJ1-6; 9 bases map to TRBD1. The CDR3 extends over 15 amino acids. Germline V gene data show CDR1 as GTSNPN and CDR2 as SVGIG (reference sequence). J was trimmed by 8 bases and V by 3 bases; bases with no gene match: 8. The CDR3 loop reads CAWSPRTGVDSPLHF. DNA of the CDR3: TGTGCCTGGAGCCCACGGACAGGGGTGGATTCACCCCTCCACTTT.

The V and J genes are TRBV7-3 and TRBJ2-7; unclear D gene. The CDR3 consists of 15 residues. Per germline, CDR1 SGHTA and CDR2 FQGTGA. With 3 bases removed from V and 0 bases from J, the gap between germline ends came to 12 bases. CDR3 in amino acids: CASSFDIGPSYEQYF. The CDR3 coding sequence is TGTGCCAGCAGCTTCGACATTGGGCCCTCCTACGAGCAGTACTTC. Looking up the rest from reference TRBV7-3 and TRBJ2-7 gives the full variable domain: GAGVSQTPSNKVTEKGKYVELRCDPISGHTALYWYRQSLGQGPEFLIYFQGTGAADDSGLPNDRFFAVRPEGSVSTLKIQRTERGDSAVYLCASSFDIGPSYEQYFGPGTRLTVT.

There are many counts of this clonotype. V and J are TRBV20-1 and TRBJ1-1; 8 bases match TRBD1. J gave up 11 bases and V 5 bases, and 16 bases lay outside the gene matches. The V gene's germline CDR1 is DFQATT and CDR2 SNEGSKA (reference sequence). The CDR3 has 14 amino acids. The CDR3 coding sequence is TGCAGTGCTGGCGGAATGGACAGGGCTTTGGGCGCTTTCTTT. Translated: CSAGGMDRALGAFF.

The chain uses TRBV7-8 and TRBJ2-1; 10 nucleotides align to TRBD1. Germline CDR1 SGHVS, CDR2 FQNEAQ. The ends lost 3 bases at V and 9 bases at J; junction bases unmatched: 5. This CDR3 has 14 residues. CDR3 DNA: TGTGCCAGCAGCTTGGGACAGGGGATGGGTGAGCAGTTCTTC. Its protein product is CASSLGQGMGEQFF.

Details on this clonotype: Mismatch with germline at one junction end may stem from a read error. The V call is TRBV9, the J call TRBJ2-3; D is ambiguous. Per germline, CDR1 SGDLS and CDR2 YYNGEE. The CDR3 loop spans 13 amino acids. CDR3 amino acids: CASSPPPTDTEYF. The CDR3 bases are TGTGCCAGCAGCCCCCCCCCCACAGATACGGAGTATTTT.

This clonotype was detected many times. This sequence joins TRBV28 and TRBJ1-2; perhaps TRBD1 as D (6 bases). V shed 6 bases and J shed 4 bases, with 21 bases lying between them. This CDR3 region has 16 residues. CDR1 and CDR2 from the germline V gene are MDHEN and SYDVKM. The CDR3 DNA reads TGTGCCAGCAGCTGGGACATACTTTCCCCTGGCTATGGCTACACCTTC. It yields the protein CASSWDILSPGYGYTF.

This clonotype was counted only a few times. This sequence joins TRBV29-1 and TRBJ1-1; D is unresolved. The V end lost 2 bases, the J end lost 3 bases, and 7 bases lay between the germline ends. The CDR3 is 12 amino acids. In germline, CDR1 is SQVTM, CDR2 ANQGSEA. The CDR3 sequence: CSVESGYTEAFF. Here the CDR3 DNA reads TGCAGCGTTGAATCCGGCTACACTGAAGCTTTCTTT.

The J gene is TRBJ2-3, the V gene TRBV27; 10 bases match TRBD2. CDR1 is MNHEY, CDR2 SMNVEV, per germline (reference sequence). V dropped 5 bases and J dropped 2; count of bases not matched to a gene: 13. This CDR3 is 18 amino acids long. This CDR3 reads CASSPITPSGGNTDTQYF. In nucleotides, the CDR3 is TGTGCCAGCAGTCCCATTACGCCTAGCGGGGGCAACACAGATACGCAGTATTTT.

As for this clonotype: A much larger clone is a single base away; this may be a read error. The chain uses TRBV12-3 or TRBV12-4 and TRBJ2-7, with D possibly matching TRBD1 (5 bases). The V end was cut by 5 bases, the J end by 2 bases, with 19 bases between. CDR3 size: 16 residues. This CDR3 is CASSLPAGRATYEQYF. As DNA, the CDR3 is TGTGCCAGCAGTCTGCCCGCAGGCAGGGCTACCTACGAGCAGTACTTC.

This clonotype was recorded at least ten times. The genes are TRBV27 and TRBJ1-1; D might be TRBD1 (5 bases). This CDR3 has 15 amino acids. Germline CDR1 is MNHEY and CDR2 is SMNVEV (reference sequence). Trimming took off 0 bases at V and 5 bases at J, with 13 bases between the two ends. CDR3 nucleotide sequence: TGTGCCAGCAGTTTATCGTGGTCAGGGTATACTGAAGCTTTCTTT. As protein: CASSLSWSGYTEAFF.

The chain employs TRBV7-9 and TRBJ2-7, with D possibly being TRBD1 or TRBD2 (6 bases each). This CDR3 has 14 amino acids. The V gene's germline CDR1 is SEHNR and CDR2 FQNEAQ (reference sequence). Trimming cost V 4 bases and J 3 bases, with 13 bases left between them. Written as DNA, the CDR3 is TGTGCCAGCAGCTCGTACAGGGAGGACTACGAGCAGTACTTC. Its protein product is CASSSYREDYEQYF.

This clonotype was seen ten or more times. The rearrangement links TRBV30 to TRBJ2-3; the match to TRBD2 covers 13 bases. The CDR3 contains 14 residues. Losses at the gene ends were 1 base for V and 10 bases for J; bases not matched to a gene: 5. The V gene's germline CDR1 is GTSNPN and CDR2 SVGIG (reference sequence). The CDR3 sequence is CAWSDGLAGAAQYF. The CDR3 DNA reads TGTGCCTGGAGTGATGGACTAGCGGGAGCGGCGCAGTATTTT.

V and J are TRBV7-9 and TRBJ2-5; 9 bases line up with TRBD2. The ends lost 5 bases at V and 5 bases at J; junction bases unmatched: 12. CDR1 and CDR2 (germline): SEHNR, FQNEAQ (reference sequence). CDR3 length: 16 residues. This chain's CDR3 is CASSTGPAGGPETQYF. The CDR3 nucleotides read TGTGCCAGCAGCACCGGGCCGGCGGGAGGGCCGGAGACCCAGTACTTC.